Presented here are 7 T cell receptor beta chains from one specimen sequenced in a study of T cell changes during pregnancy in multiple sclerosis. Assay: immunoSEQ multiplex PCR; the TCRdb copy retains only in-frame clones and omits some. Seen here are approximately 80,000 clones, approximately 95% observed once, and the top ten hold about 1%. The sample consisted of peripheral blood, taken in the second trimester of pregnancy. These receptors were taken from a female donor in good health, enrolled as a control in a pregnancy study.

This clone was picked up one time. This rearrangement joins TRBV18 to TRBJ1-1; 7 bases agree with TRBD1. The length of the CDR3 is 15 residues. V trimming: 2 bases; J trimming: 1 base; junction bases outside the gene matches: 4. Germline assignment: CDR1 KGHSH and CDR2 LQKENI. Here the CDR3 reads CASSPRQGGNTEAFF. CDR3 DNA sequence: TGTGCCAGCTCACCAAGACAGGGAGGGAACACTGAAGCTTTCTTT.

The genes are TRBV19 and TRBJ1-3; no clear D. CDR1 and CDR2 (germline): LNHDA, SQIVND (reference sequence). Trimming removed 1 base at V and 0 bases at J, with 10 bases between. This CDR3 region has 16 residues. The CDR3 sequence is CASSIALASSGNTIYF. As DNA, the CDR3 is TGTGCCAGTAGTATAGCCCTAGCGAGCTCTGGAAACACCATATATTTT.

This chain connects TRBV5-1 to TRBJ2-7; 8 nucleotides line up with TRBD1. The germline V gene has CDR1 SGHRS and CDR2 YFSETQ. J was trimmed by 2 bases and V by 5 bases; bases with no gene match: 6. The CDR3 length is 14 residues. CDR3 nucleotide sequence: TGCGCCAGCAGTCACGGGACAGGTGCCTACGAGCAGTACTTC. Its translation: CASSHGTGAYEQYF.

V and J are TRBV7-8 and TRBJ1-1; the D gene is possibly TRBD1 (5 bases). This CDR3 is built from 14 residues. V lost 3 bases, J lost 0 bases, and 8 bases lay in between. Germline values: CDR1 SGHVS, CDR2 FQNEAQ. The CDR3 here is CASSLTRVNTEAFF. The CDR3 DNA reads TGTGCCAGCAGCTTGACCAGGGTGAACACTGAAGCTTTCTTT.

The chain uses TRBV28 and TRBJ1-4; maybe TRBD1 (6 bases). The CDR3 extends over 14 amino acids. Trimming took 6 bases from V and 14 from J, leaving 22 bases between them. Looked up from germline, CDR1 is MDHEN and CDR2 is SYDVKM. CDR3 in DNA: TGTGCCAGCAGGCCTACAGGGTCAAGAGCTATGCTGTTTTTT. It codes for CASRPTGSRAMLFF.

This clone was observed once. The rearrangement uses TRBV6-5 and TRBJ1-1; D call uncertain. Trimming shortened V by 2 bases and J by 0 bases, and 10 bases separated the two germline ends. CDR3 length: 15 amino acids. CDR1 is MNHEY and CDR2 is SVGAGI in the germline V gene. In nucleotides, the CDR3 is TGTGCCAGCAGTTACCAGTCCACATTGAACACTGAAGCTTTCTTT. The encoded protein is CASSYQSTLNTEAFF.

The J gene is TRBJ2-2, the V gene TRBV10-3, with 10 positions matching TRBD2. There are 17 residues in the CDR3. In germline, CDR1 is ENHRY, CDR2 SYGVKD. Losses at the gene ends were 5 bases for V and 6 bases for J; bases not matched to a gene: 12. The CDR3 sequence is CAISPRLAGVLAGELFF. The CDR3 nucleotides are TGTGCCATCAGTCCTCGGCTAGCGGGAGTTTTGGCCGGGGAGCTGTTTTTT.